This TCR beta chain was identified during a study of T cells in Graves' hyperthyroidism and ophthalmopathy (dated by TCRdb to between 2017 and 2020). Describing the broader study: Peripheral blood was sampled at the time of initial diagnosis, prior to any treatment. After sampling, hyperthyroidism patients received methimazole starting at 30 mg daily, and ophthalmopathy patients received high-dose intravenous methylprednisolone. For training and testing, the 100 patients in the discovery cohort were randomly divided in a 7:3 ratio. The paper describes TCR Vbeta CDR3 sequencing of fewer than 150 peripheral blood samples, made up of around 41 ophthalmopathy patients, 70 to 75 hyperthyroidism patients and approximately 17 progressor patients. A discovery cohort of about a hundred patients, 43 with Graves' ophthalmopathy and over 55 with stable Graves' hyperthyroidism, was used to find distinguishing TCR V-J signatures. Prospective prediction of ophthalmopathy was tested in an independent validation cohort of fewer than 20 hyperthyroidism patients and 17 patients who later progressed to ophthalmopathy. In several Graves' hyperthyroidism patients, the study also compared T-cell repertoires from thyroid tissue with T-cell repertoires from blood. The full study reports these points: In validation, progression to ophthalmopathy was predicted by the model with nearly 71% sensitivity and about 72% specificity, a median of 6.5 months before onset. Most expanded thyroid clonotypes (frequency above 0.001) were also found in blood, which suggests that blood repertoires may mirror thyroid immune responses. Sample size was not statistically predetermined, and investigators were not blinded to group allocation. Ophthalmopathy was separated from stable hyperthyroidism by a 13 V-J signature model, with approximately 85% sensitivity and about 81% specificity obtained in cross-validation and 80%/75% obtained in testing.

From its cysteine to its phenylalanine, the CDR3 spans 14 amino acids. The retained sequence is limited to the CDR3, 42 bases, with the frame set at the first base. Trimming accounts for 5 bases at V and 1 base at J, while the number of junction bases matched to no gene is 2. Via the germline V gene (reference sequence), CDR1 is LNHDA and CDR2 SQIVND. Stable Graves' hyperthyroidism was defined as no progression to ophthalmopathy during 18 months of follow-up. Hyperthyroidism patients were newly diagnosed, with disease duration under 2 months, and aged 18 to 65 years. Patients with uncontrolled infections, other autoimmune diseases, pregnancy or lactation were excluded. Clinical symptoms, serum thyroxine and TRAb, thyroid ultrasound, and orbital computed tomography formed the basis for the diagnoses. PBMCs were separated from 10 ml of fresh peripheral blood using Ficoll-Paque density gradient centrifugation. Total RNA was extracted with Trizol reagent, and quality was checked on an Agilent 2100 Bioanalyzer.

As concerns this clonotype: Its antigen has not been determined. Base quality data are lacking; no much larger clone is found one base away.

The TCR beta CDR3 regions were amplified from RNA transcripts. A first-round RT-PCR of the TCR CDR3 used the HTBI primer set with the Qiagen OneStep RT-PCR kit. Libraries were constructed in a second round of multiplex PCR, after which size selection and purification were performed. Libraries were sequenced paired-end with 100 bp reads on an Illumina HiSeq2000. Concerning the study's data processing: SOAPnuke was used to process the raw data, removing reads that contained adapters or uncalled bases, had a mean Phred below 15, or lacked an exact match to the constant primer or identifier. High-quality paired reads were merged using COPE v1.2.5, and each unique nucleotide sequence was defined as a clonotype. MiTCR v1.1 was used to align clonotypes to the IMGT TRBV, TRBD and TRBJ reference segments. Only V-J combinations with frequency above 0.0001, covering 99.2% of repertoires, were analysed. The TCS score was defined as the ratio of F50 (clonal expansion) to E x V (chaos), calculated using BLOSUM62-based TCRdist between CDR3 peptides within each V-J. Welch's t-statistics and random forest reduced several hundred V-J features to 10 to 15, which were used in a naive Bayes classifier (R e1071). TCRdb passed the public sequencing reads through fastp at Q25 and MiXCR, retaining productive beta sequences. A single entry per CDR3 protein holds the most common genes and DNA from its merged rows. The V and J calls shown here were made by TCRdb, not taken from the authors' results. The sample table records 300,000 to 400,000 distinct CDR3 sequences; over 11% of these occur just once. The ten largest clones add up to approximately 10% of the sample.

The source material was blood. This TCR derives from a woman aged 55 to 70 with Graves' hyperthyroidism. Here the chain combines TRBV19 and TRBJ2-1, with 7 central nucleotides matching TRBD2. The bases are TGTGCCAGTAGTTGGGGGGGGTCCTACAATGAGCAGTTCTTC. Translated, this gives CASSWGGSYNEQFF.